This T cell receptor beta chain originates from a study of blood T cell repertoires in COVID-19. This clone was counted only a few times. Germline assignment: CDR1 SGHTA and CDR2 FQGNSA. CDR3 length equals 16 residues. With 0 bases removed from V and 5 bases from J, the gap between germline ends came to 14 bases. Clones were read by immunoSEQ multiplex PCR, and TCRdb kept only the in-frame ones, dropping some. Among 360,000 or so clones listed, over 80% were seen once. This TCR derives from a woman aged 45 to 65 who had recovered from COVID-19. The chain carries TRBV7-2 and TRBJ2-1; D may be TRBD1 (8 bases). Sequencing input: PBMCs or T cells enriched from blood (not recorded which). In DNA form, the CDR3 reads TGTGCCAGCAGCTTAGCGCGGACAGGGACTAACAATGAGCAGTTCTTC. Translating gives CASSLARTGTNNEQFF.